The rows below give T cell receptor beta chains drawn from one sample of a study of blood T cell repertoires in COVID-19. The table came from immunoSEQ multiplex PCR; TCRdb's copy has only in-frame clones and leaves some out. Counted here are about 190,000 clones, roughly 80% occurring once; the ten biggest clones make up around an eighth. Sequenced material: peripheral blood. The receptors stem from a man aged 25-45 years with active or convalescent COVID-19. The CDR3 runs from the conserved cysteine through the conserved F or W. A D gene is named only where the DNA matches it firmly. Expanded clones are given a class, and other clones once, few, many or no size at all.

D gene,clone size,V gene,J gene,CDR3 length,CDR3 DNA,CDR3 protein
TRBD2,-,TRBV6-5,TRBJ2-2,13,TGTGCCGCTGGGAGGGGAAACACCGGGGAGCTGTTTTTT,CAAGRGNTGELFF
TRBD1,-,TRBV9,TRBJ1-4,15,TGTGCCAGCAGCGTAGCGGGGACAGGGGGTGAAAAACTGTTTTTT,CASSVAGTGGEKLFF
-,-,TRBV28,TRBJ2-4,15,TGTGCCAGCAGTTATCCTCGGCAGGGCGGGGACATTCAGTACTTC,CASSYPRQGGDIQYF
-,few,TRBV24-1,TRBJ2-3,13,TGTGCCACCAGTGAGACTAGCACAGATACGCAGTATTTT,CATSETSTDTQYF
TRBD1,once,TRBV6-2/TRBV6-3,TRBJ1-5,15,TGTGCCAGCAGTTACTCGACGACAGGGAGGCAGCCCCAGCATTTT,CASSYSTTGRQPQHF
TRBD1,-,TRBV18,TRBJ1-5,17,TGTGCCAGCTCCCCCGGGACAGAATCGGGGATGGCCCAGCCCCAGCATTTT,CASSPGTESGMAQPQHF
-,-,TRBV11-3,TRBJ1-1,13,TGTGCCAGCAGCTTTGGGGCAGGTACTGAAGCTTTCTTT,CASSFGAGTEAFF
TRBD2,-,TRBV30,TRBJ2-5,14,TGTGCCTGGAGTGTAACCGGGGGGCAAGAGACCCAGTACTTC,CAWSVTGGQETQYF
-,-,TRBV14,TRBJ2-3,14,TGTGCCAGCAGCCAAGACCTAATCACAGATACGCAGTATTTT,CASSQDLITDTQYF
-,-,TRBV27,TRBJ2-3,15,TGTGCCAGCAGTCACGCAGGGCAGGACACAGATACGCAGTATTTT,CASSHAGQDTDTQYF
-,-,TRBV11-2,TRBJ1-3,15,TGTGCCAGCAGCCAGTTGGCGGGTTATGGAAACACCATATATTTT,CASSQLAGYGNTIYF
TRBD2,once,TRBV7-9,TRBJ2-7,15,TGTGCCAGCAGCCCCCAAAGACTAGCGGGAGAGGAGCAGTACTTC,CASSPQRLAGEEQYF
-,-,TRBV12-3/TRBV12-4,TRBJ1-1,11,TGTGCCAGCAGTCGCGCGGGGGAAGCTTTCTTT,CASSRAGEAFF
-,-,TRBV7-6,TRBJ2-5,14,TGTGCCAGCAGCTTACGGGGGTTTGGAGAGACCCAGTACTTC,CASSLRGFGETQYF
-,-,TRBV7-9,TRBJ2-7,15,TGTGCCAGCAGCTTAGTCGAACAGGGCTCCTACGAGCAGTACTTC,CASSLVEQGSYEQYF
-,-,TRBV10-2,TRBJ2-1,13,TGCGCCAGCAGTGAGGGCGGCTACAATGAGCAGTTCTTC,CASSEGGYNEQFF
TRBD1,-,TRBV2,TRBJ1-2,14,TGTGCCAGCAGTGAAGGAGGACAGGAAAATGGCTACACCTTC,CASSEGGQENGYTF
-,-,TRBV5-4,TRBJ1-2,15,TGTGCCAGCAGCTTCCCTCAAATGGGGGGCTATGGCTACACCTTC,CASSFPQMGGYGYTF
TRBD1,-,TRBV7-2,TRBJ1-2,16,TGTGCCAGCAGCTCTCTAACCCAGGACAGGTACTATGGCTACACCTTC,CASSSLTQDRYYGYTF
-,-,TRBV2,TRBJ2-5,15,TGTGCCAGCAGTGATTGGACGGCTTCGGGGGAGACCCAGTACTTC,CASSDWTASGETQYF
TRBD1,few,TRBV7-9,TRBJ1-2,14,TGTGCCAGCAGCTCGGGATCAGGGGGCTCTGGCTACACCTTC,CASSSGSGGSGYTF
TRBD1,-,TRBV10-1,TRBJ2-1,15,TGCGCCAGCAGTCGGGACAGGGGAGCTTACAATGAGCAGTTCTTC,CASSRDRGAYNEQFF
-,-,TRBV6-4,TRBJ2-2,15,TGTGCCAGCAGTGATGGGCAGGCGAACACCGGGGAGCTGTTTTTT,CASSDGQANTGELFF
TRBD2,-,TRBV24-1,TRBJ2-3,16,TGTGCCACCAGTGGTCCTAGCGGGAGCGACACAGATACGCAGTATTTT,CATSGPSGSDTDTQYF
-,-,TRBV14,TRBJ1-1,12,TGTGCCAGCAGCCAAGAACTCGGACAGCCGGTCTTT,CASSQELGQPVF
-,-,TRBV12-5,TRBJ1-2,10,TGTGCTAGTGGTTTGGTACAGGCGACCTTC,CASGLVQATF
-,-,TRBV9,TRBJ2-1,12,TGTGCCAGCAGCGTCCCAGGAATTGAGCAGTTCTTC,CASSVPGIEQFF
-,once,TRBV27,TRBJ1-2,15,TGTGCCAGCAGTTTATCCCGGGGGGTTAACTATGGCTACACCTTC,CASSLSRGVNYGYTF
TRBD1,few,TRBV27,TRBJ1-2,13,TGTGCCAGCAGCGGGGACAGGGGATCTGGCTACACCTTC,CASSGDRGSGYTF
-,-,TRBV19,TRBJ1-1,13,TGTGCCAGTAGTGACCGGGTGAACACTGAAGCTTTCTTT,CASSDRVNTEAFF
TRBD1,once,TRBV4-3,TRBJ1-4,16,TGCGCCAGCAGCCCGAGCACCGGGACAGGGGCTAAAAAACTGTTTTTT,CASSPSTGTGAKKLFF
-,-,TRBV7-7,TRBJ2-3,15,TGTGCTAGCAGCTTAGAACCAGCGGGCACAGATACGCAGTATTTT,CASSLEPAGTDTQYF
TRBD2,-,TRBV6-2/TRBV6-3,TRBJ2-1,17,TGTGCCAGCAGTGATTGGGGCGGGGGGAAAATCACAATGAAGCAGTTCTTC,CASSDWGGGKITMKQFF
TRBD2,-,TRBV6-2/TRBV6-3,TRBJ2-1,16,TGTGCCAGCAGTGCCCGGACTAGCGGGAGTGGAGATGAGCAGTTCTTC,CASSARTSGSGDEQFF
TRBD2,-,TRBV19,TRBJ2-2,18,TGTGCCAGTAGTCCCGGGACTAGCGGCTCTTCGAACACCGGGGAGCTGTTTTTT,CASSPGTSGSSNTGELFF